This T cell receptor (beta chain) was documented in a study of T cells in tuberculosis. From germline, CDR1 is SNHLY and CDR2 FYNNEI. The CDR3 is made up of 15 amino acids. The table lists this clone with a count of one. Only in-frame clones appear in the TCRdb table, and some are missing; sequencing was by immunoSEQ multiplex PCR. The sample comprises fewer than 55,000 clones, about 95% of which are singletons, and 7.5% rests with the top ten. This chain links TRBV2 with TRBJ2-5, with D tentatively TRBD2 (6 bases). The DNA end is a closer match to TRBJ2-7, so the J assignment may be wrong. The sequenced sample was PBMCs. The sequence came from a donor aged 10-29 years with latent tuberculosis or without tuberculosis infection. The DNA for the CDR3 is TGTGCCAGCAGTGAAGCTCCTGAAGGGAGGTACGAGCAGTACTTC. Its protein product is CASSEAPEGRYEQYF.